The 13 T cell receptor beta chains reported below all come from one sample, sequenced in a study of naive and memory T cell subsets. General study points: Especially in CD8 cells, naive repertoires contained a few larger clonotypes, possibly CD45RA-re-expressing memory cells.

Two oligonucleotides, mixed equimolar, formed the beta constant-region primer covering TRBC1 and TRBC2. Nested alpha and beta constant-region primers with the SP2 primer drove four PCR rounds on ligated cDNA. TCRdb reprocessed the UMI-ligation and nested PCR reads with MiXCR, giving one entry per CDR3 protein. This sample has approximately 140,000 distinct CDR3 sequences, with roughly 23% found just once. For these TCRs, the target antigens are not known. Sequenced material: naive CD4+ T cells from blood. These receptors all come from a human donor in good health.

The chain joins TRBV11-2 to TRBJ2-6; D gene unclear. This CDR3 contains 18 residues. Germline-derived CDR1 and CDR2 are SGHAT and FQNNGV. Trimming shortened V by 3 bases and J by 0 bases, and 15 bases separated the two germline ends. CDR3 sequence (DNA): TGTGCCAGCAGCTTTGTCATTCCGTTTAGCTCTGGGGCCAACGTCCTGACTTTC. This codes for CASSFVIPFSSGANVLTF. Filled out from reference TRBV11-2 and TRBJ2-6, the complete variable domain reads EAGVAQSPRYKIIEKRQSVAFWCNPISGHATLYWYQQILGQGPKLLIQFQNNGVVDDSQLPKDRFSAERLKGVDSTLKIQPAKLEDSAVYLCASSFVIPFSSGANVLTFGAGSRLTVL.

The chain is built from TRBV25-1 and TRBJ1-1; D not certain. Trimming pared 4 bases from V and 5 bases from J, leaving 5 bases between. In germline, CDR1 is MGHDK, CDR2 SYGVNS. This CDR3 is 11 amino acids long. The CDR3 is CASSAATEAFF. Written as DNA, the CDR3 is TGTGCCAGCAGTGCCGCGACTGAAGCTTTCTTT.

The J gene is TRBJ2-2, the V gene TRBV19; the D gene is possibly TRBD1 (6 bases). Germline V gene sequence: CDR1 LNHDA, CDR2 SQIVND (reference sequence). The CDR3 loop spans 16 amino acids. The V gene lost 6 bases and the J gene lost 0 bases, with 14 bases spanning the gap. CDR3 nucleotide sequence: TGTGCCAGTAGCTTTGCCGGGACACCGAACACCGGGGAGCTGTTTTTT. As protein: CASSFAGTPNTGELFF.

This clonotype was observed a few times. The chain links TRBV4-3 to TRBJ2-1, with TRBD2 matching 12 bases. Losses at the gene ends were 3 bases for V and 4 bases for J; bases not matched to a gene: 1. Germline V gives CDR1 LGHNA, CDR2 YSLEER. The CDR3 contains 15 residues. The CDR3 loop reads CASSHGLAGYNEQFF. In DNA form, the CDR3 reads TGCGCCAGCAGCCACGGACTAGCGGGGTACAATGAGCAGTTCTTC.

This clonotype was detected only a few times. The chain has TRBV6-6 and TRBJ1-1; D is undetermined. The germline V gene encodes CDR1 MNHNY and CDR2 SVGAGI (reference sequence). With 7 bases removed from V and 3 bases from J, the gap between germline ends came to 6 bases. CDR3 length: 11 residues. CDR3: CASTRHTEAFF. CDR3 nucleotide sequence: TGTGCCAGCACGAGGCACACTGAAGCTTTCTTT.

At least ten counts were recorded for this clonotype. The chain uses TRBV28 and TRBJ2-7; unclear D gene. There are 14 residues in the CDR3. V lost 8 bases and J lost 7, with 21 bases in between. The germline gives CDR1 MDHEN, CDR2 SYDVKM. This CDR3 reads CASGMSSLTLEQYF. In nucleotides, the CDR3 is TGTGCCAGCGGAATGAGCAGTTTGACTCTTGAGCAGTACTTC.

Only a few counts were recorded for this clonotype. The chain uses TRBV6-5 and TRBJ1-3, with D hard to call. Germline CDR1 and CDR2: MNHEY and SVGAGI. CDR3 length: 15 amino acids. V was pared by 5 bases and J by 0 bases, with 11 bases between. CDR3 region: CASSKDRGSGNTIYF. CDR3 DNA sequence: TGTGCCAGCAGTAAGGACCGGGGCTCTGGAAACACCATATATTTT.

The rearrangement links TRBV28 to TRBJ2-5, with a possible D match to TRBD2 (6 bases). The germline V gene encodes CDR1 MDHEN and CDR2 SYDVKM. The V end was cut by 1 base, the J end by 5 bases, with 14 bases between. CDR3 size: 15 residues. The CDR3: CASSLYGRRPETQYF. As DNA, the CDR3 is TGTGCCAGCAGTTTATATGGGAGGCGGCCTGAGACCCAGTACTTC.

The rearrangement links TRBV27 to TRBJ2-3; TRBD2 matches at 12 bases. The V gene end was trimmed by 5 bases and the J gene end by 4 bases; junction bases not matched to a gene: 7. This CDR3 has 16 amino acids. Germline V gene lookup returns CDR1 MNHEY and CDR2 SMNVEV (reference sequence). The CDR3 here is CASSPPTSGRPDTQYF. Written as DNA, the CDR3 is TGTGCCAGCAGTCCCCCGACTAGCGGGAGACCAGATACGCAGTATTTT.

The J gene is TRBJ2-3, the V gene TRBV4-2, with a possible D match to TRBD2 (6 bases). The V and J ends lost 4 bases and 2 bases respectively, with 22 bases between them. The CDR3 extends over 18 amino acids. Looked up from germline, CDR1 is LGHNA and CDR2 is YNFKEQ. This CDR3 is CASSPSNSLRGNTDTQYF. In nucleotides, the CDR3 is TGTGCCAGCAGCCCCTCAAATTCCTTGCGGGGAAACACAGATACGCAGTATTTT.

The V and J genes are TRBV27 and TRBJ1-6; D is perhaps TRBD1 (6 bases). Trimming took off 6 bases at V and 4 bases at J, with 13 bases between the two ends. The CDR3 runs 15 residues. Germline-derived CDR1 and CDR2 are MNHEY and SMNVEV (reference sequence). The DNA of the CDR3 is TGTGCCAGCAGATACGGACAGATTTATAATTCACCCCTCCACTTT. Its protein product is CASRYGQIYNSPLHF.

The chain employs TRBV19 and TRBJ1-1; D unresolved. V lost 4 bases to trimming and J lost 0 bases, with 12 bases between them. Germline assignment: CDR1 LNHDA and CDR2 SQIVND (reference sequence). The CDR3 extends over 15 amino acids. The chain's CDR3 is CASSTHGRVNTEAFF. As DNA, the CDR3 is TGTGCCAGTAGTACGCACGGGCGGGTGAACACTGAAGCTTTCTTT.

This clonotype was counted only a few times. The V call is TRBV12-3 or TRBV12-4, the J call TRBJ1-2; the D gene is possibly TRBD1 (5 bases). This CDR3 spans 14 amino acids. The V and J ends lost 5 bases and 4 bases respectively, with 14 bases between them. CDR3 in amino acids: CASSPLGRIYGYTF. CDR3 sequence (DNA): TGTGCCAGCAGTCCCCTGGGACGCATCTATGGCTACACCTTC.